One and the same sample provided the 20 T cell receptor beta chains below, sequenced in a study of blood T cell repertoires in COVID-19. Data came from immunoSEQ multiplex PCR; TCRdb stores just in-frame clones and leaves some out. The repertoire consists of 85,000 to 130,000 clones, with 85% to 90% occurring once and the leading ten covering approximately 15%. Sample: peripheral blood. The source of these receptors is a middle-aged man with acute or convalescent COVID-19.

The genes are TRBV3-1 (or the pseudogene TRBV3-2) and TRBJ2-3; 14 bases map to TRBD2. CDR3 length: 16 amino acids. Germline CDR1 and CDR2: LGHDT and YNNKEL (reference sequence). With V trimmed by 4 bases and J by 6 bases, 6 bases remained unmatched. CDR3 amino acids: CASSPPGLAGEDTQYF. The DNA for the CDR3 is TGTGCCAGCAGCCCACCGGGACTAGCGGGAGAGGATACGCAGTATTTT.

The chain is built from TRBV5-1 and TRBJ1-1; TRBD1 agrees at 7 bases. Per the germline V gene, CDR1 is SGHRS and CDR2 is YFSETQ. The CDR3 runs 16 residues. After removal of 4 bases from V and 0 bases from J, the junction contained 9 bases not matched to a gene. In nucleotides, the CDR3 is TGCGCCAGCAGCGGCGGGACAGCCCAAATGAACACTGAAGCTTTCTTT. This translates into CASSGGTAQMNTEAFF.

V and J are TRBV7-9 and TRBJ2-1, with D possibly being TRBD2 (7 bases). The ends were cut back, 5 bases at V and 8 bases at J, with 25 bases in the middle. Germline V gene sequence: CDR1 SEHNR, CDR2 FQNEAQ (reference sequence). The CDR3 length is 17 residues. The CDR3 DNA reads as TGTGCCAGCAGCCCGATAAATGCAGCGGGAAGGGGGGATGAGCAGTTCTTC. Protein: CASSPINAAGRGDEQFF.

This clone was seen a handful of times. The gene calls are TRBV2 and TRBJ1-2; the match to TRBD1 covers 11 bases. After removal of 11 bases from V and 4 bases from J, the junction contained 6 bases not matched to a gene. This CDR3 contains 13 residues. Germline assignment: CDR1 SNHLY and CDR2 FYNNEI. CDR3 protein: CAGRTGGSYGYTF. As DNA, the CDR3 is TGTGCCGGAAGGACAGGGGGCAGCTATGGCTACACCTTC. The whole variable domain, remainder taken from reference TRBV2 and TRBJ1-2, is EPEVTQTPSHQVTQMGQEVILRCVPISNHLYFYWYRQILGQKVEFLVSFYNNEISEKSEIFDDQFSVERPDGSNFTLKIRSTKLEDSAMYFCAGRTGGSYGYTFGSGTRLTVV.

CDR3 DNA sequence: TGTGCCAGCAGAGGACTAGCGGGAGTAGAGACCCAGTACTTC. Amino acid sequence: CASRGLAGVETQYF. This chain connects TRBV6-5 to TRBJ2-5, with 13 bases fitting TRBD2. The germline V gene has CDR1 MNHEY and CDR2 SVGAGI. Trimming took 6 bases from V and 4 from J; bases not matched to a gene: 2. This CDR3 spans 14 amino acids.

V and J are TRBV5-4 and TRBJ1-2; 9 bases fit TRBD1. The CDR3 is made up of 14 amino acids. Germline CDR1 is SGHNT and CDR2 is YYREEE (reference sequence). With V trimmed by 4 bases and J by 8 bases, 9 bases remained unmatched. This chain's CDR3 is CASSKLGQGAGYTF. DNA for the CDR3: TGTGCCAGCAGCAAACTGGGACAGGGTGCCGGCTACACCTTC.

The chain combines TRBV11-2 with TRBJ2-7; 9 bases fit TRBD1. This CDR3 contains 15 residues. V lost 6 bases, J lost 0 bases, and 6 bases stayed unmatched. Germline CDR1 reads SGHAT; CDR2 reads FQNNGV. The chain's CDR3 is CASSSHRGPSYEQYF. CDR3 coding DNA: TGTGCCAGCAGTTCCCACAGGGGGCCCTCCTACGAGCAGTACTTC.

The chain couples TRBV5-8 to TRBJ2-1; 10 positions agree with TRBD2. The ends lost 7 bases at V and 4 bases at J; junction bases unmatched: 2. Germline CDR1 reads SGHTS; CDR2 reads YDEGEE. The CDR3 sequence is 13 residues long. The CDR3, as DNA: TGTGCCAGCGGGACTAGCGCTTACAATGAGCAGTTCTTC. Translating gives CASGTSAYNEQFF.

The CDR3 DNA sequence: TGTGCCAGTAGTACCATAGCGGGAGCCTCCTACAATGAGCAGTTCTTC. Protein sequence: CASSTIAGASYNEQFF. The rearrangement uses TRBV19 and TRBJ2-1; 9 bases line up with TRBD2. J lost 0 bases, V lost 4 bases, and 4 bases had no gene match. Germline V gene sequence: CDR1 LNHDA, CDR2 SQIVND (reference sequence). The CDR3 length is 16 residues.

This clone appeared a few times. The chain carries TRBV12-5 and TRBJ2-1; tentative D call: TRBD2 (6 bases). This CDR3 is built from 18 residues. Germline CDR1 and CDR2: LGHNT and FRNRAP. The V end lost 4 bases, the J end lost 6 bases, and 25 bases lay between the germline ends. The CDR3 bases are TGTGCTAGTGGTTCCACCCAAACCGGGACTCCCGGCTCCAATGAGCAGTTCTTC. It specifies CASGSTQTGTPGSNEQFF.

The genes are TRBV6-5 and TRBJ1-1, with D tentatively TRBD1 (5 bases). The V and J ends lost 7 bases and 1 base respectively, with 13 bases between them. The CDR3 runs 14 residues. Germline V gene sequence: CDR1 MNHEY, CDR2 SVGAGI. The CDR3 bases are TGTGCCAGCACAATCGGACACACGAACACTGAAGCTTTCTTT. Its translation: CASTIGHTNTEAFF.

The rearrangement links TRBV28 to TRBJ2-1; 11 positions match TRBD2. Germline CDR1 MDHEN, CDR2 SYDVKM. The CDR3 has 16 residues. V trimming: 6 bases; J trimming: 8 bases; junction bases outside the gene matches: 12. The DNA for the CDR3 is TGTGCCAGCAGGGAGATAGCGGGAGGGCCCTCAGATGAGCAGTTCTTC. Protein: CASREIAGGPSDEQFF.

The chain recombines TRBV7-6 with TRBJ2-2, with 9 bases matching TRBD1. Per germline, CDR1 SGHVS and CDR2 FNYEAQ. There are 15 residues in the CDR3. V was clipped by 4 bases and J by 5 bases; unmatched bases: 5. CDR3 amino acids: CASSSTGGRTGELFF. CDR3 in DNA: TGTGCCAGCAGCTCTACAGGGGGCCGGACCGGGGAGCTGTTTTTT.

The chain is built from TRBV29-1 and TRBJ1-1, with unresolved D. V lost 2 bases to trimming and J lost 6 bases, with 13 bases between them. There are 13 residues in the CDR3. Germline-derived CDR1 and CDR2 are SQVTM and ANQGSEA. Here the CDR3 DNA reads TGCAGCGTTGAAATTTCCAGGTGGGCTGAAGCTTTCTTT. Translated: CSVEISRWAEAFF. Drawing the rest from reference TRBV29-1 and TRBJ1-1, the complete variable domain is SAVISQKPSRDICQRGTSLTIQCQVDSQVTMMFWYRQQPGQSLTLIATANQGSEATYESGFVIDKFPISRPNLTFSTLTVSNMSPEDSSIYLCSVEISRWAEAFFGQGTRLTVV.

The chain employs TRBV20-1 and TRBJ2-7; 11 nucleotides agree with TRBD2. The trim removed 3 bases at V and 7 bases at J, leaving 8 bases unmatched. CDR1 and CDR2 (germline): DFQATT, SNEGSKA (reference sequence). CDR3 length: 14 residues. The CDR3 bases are TGCAGTGCTAGTTTTAGCGGGGGGGCTTTAGAGCAGTACTTC. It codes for CSASFSGGALEQYF.

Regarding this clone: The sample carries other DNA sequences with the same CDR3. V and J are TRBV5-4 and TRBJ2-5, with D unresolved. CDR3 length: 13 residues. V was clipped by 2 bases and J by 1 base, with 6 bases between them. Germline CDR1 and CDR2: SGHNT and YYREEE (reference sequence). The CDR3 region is CASSLNSQETQYF. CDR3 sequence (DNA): TGTGCCAGCAGCTTAAACTCCCAAGAGACCCAGTACTTC.

CDR3 in DNA: TGTGCCAGCAGTTTAAGGTCTCACAGAGAAGAGACCCAGTACTTC. Protein sequence: CASSLRSHREETQYF. The chain is built from TRBV27 and TRBJ2-5, with unresolved D. CDR1 is MNHEY, CDR2 SMNVEV, per germline (reference sequence). The CDR3 runs 15 residues. The V and J ends lost 2 bases and 3 bases respectively, with 13 bases between them.

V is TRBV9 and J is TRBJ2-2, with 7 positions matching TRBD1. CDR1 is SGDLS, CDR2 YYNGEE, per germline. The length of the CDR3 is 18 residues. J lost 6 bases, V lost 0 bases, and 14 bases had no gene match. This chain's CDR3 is CASSVGLRTLQGAGELFF. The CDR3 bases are TGTGCCAGCAGCGTAGGTCTTAGAACCCTCCAGGGGGCCGGGGAGCTGTTTTTT. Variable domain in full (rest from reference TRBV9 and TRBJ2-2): DSGVTQTPKHLITATGQRVTLRCSPRSGDLSVYWYQQSLDQGLQFLIQYYNGEERAKGNILERFSAQQFPDLHSELNLSSLELGDSALYFCASSVGLRTLQGAGELFFGEGSRLTVL.

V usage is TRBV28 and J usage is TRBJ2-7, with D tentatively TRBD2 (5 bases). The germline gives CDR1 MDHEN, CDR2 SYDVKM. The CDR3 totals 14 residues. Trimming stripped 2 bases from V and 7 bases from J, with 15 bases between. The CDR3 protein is CASSLTGNGREQYF. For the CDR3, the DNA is TGTGCCAGCAGTTTAACCGGGAATGGTAGGGAGCAGTACTTC.

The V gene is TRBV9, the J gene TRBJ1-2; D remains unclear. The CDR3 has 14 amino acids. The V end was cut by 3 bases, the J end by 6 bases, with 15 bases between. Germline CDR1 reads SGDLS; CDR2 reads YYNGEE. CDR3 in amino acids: CASSAGERPHGYTF. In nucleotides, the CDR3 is TGTGCCAGCAGCGCCGGGGAGAGACCTCATGGCTACACCTTC.